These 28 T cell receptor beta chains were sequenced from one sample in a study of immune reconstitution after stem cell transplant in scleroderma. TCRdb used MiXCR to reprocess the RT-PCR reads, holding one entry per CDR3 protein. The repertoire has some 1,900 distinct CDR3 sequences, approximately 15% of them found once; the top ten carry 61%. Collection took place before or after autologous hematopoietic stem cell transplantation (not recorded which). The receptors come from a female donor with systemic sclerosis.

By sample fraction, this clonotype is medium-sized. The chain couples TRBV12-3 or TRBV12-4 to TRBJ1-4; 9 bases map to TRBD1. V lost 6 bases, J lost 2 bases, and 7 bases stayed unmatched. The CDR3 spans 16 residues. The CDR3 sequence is CASSPPTGGTNEKLFF. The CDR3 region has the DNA TGTGCCAGCAGCCCGCCGACAGGGGGGACTAATGAAAAACTGTTTTTT.

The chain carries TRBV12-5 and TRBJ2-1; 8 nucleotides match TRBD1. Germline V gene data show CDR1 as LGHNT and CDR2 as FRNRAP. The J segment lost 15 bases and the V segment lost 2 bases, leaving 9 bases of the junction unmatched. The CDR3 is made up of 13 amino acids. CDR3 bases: TGTGCTAGTGGTTTGCAACCCGGGACAGGTCCGTTCTTC. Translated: CASGLQPGTGPFF. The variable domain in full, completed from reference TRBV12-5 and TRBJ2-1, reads DARVTQTPRHKVTEMGQEVTMRCQPILGHNTVFWYRQTMMQGLELLAYFRNRAPLDDSGMPKDRFSAEMPDATLATLKIQPSEPRDSAVYFCASGLQPGTGPFFGPGTRLTVL.

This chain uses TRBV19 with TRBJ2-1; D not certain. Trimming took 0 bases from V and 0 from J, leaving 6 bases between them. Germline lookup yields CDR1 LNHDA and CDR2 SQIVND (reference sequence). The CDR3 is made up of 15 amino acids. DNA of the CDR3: TGTGCCAGTAGTATAGAAGGGAACTCCTACAATGAGCAGTTCTTC. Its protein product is CASSIEGNSYNEQFF.

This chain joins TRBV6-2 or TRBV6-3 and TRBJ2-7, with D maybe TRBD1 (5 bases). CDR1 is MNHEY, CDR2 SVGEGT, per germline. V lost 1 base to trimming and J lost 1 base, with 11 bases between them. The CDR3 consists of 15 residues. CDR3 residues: CASSYLRGGSYEQYF. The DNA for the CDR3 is TGTGCCAGCAGTTACTTAAGGGGCGGTTCCTACGAGCAGTACTTC.

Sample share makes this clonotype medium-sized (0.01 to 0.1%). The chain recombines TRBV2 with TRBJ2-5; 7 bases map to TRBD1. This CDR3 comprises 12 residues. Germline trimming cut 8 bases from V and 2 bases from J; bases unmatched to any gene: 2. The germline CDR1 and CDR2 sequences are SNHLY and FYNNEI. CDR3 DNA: TGTGCCAGCCTGGGACAGCAAGAGACCCAGTACTTC. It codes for CASLGQQETQYF.

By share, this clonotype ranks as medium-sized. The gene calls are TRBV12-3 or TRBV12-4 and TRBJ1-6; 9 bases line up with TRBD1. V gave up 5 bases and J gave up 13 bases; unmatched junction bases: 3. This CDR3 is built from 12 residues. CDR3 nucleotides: TGTGCCAGCAGTCCCGGGACAGGGCCCCTCCACTTT. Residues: CASSPGTGPLHF.

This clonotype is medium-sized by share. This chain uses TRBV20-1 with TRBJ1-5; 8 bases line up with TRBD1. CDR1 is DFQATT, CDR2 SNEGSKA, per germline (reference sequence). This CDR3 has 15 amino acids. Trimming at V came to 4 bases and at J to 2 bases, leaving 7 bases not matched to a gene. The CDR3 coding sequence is TGCAGTGCTACCTACAGGGGGACAGGCAATCAGCCCCAGCATTTT. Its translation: CSATYRGTGNQPQHF.

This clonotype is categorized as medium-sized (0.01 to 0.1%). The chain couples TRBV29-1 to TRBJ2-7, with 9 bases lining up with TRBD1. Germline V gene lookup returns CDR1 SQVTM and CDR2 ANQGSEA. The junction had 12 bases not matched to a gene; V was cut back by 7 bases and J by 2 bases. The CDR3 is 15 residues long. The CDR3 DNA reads TGCAGCGCCGGGACCGGGACAGGGAGACCCTACGAGCAGTACTTC. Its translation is CSAGTGTGRPYEQYF.

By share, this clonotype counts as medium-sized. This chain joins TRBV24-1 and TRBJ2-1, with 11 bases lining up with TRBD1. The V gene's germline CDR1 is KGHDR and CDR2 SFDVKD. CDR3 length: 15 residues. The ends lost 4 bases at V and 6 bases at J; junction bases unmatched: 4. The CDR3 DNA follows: TGTGCCACCAGTGACCCCGGGACAGGGGGCAATGAGCAGTTCTTC. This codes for CATSDPGTGGNEQFF.

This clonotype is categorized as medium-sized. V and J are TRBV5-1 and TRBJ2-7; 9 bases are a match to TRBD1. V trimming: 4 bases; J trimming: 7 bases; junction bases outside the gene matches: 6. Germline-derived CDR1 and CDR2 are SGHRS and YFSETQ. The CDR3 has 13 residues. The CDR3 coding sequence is TGCGCCAGCAGCCGCGGACAGGGGTGGGAGCAGTACTTC. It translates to CASSRGQGWEQYF.

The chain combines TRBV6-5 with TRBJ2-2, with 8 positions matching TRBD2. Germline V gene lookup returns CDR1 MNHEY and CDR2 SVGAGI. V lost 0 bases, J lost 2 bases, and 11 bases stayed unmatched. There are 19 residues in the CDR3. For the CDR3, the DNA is TGTGCCAGCAGTTACTCGTATGCGGGGGGCCCTCGAAACACCGGGGAGCTGTTTTTT. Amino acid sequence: CASSYSYAGGPRNTGELFF.

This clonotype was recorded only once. The DNA of the CDR3 is TGTGCCAGCTTCAACGGGGGTAATGAGCAGTTCTTC. It is translated as CASFNGGNEQFF. The V call is TRBV6-1, the J call TRBJ2-1, with D tentatively TRBD2 (6 bases). The CDR3 covers 12 residues. Germline CDR1 reads MNHNS; CDR2 reads SASEGT. Trimming left V 8 bases short and J 7 bases short, with 12 bases between.

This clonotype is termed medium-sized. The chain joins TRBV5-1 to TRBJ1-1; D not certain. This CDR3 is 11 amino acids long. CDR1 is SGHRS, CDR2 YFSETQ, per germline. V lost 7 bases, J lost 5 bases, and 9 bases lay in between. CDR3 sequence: CASHGETEAFF. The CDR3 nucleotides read TGCGCCAGCCACGGGGAGACTGAAGCTTTCTTT.

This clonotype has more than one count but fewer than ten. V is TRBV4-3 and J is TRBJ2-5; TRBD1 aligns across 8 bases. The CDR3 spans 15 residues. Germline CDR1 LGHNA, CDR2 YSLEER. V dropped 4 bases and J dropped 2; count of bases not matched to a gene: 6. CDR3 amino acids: CASSPGTGEQETQYF. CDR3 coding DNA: TGCGCCAGCAGCCCCGGGACAGGCGAACAAGAGACCCAGTACTTC.

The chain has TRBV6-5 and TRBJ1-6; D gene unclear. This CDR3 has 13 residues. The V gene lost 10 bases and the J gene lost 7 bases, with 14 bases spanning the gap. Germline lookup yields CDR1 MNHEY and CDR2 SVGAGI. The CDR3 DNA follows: TGTGCCACCTCCTCCAGTCAGAATTCACCCCTCCACTTT. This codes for CATSSSQNSPLHF.

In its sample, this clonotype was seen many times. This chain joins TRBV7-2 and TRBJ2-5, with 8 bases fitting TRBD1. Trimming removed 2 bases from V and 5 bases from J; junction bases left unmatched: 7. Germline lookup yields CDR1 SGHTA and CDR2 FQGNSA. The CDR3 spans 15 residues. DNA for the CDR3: TGTGCCAGCAGCTTAAATTCAGGGGGCGAGGAGACCCAGTACTTC. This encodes CASSLNSGGEETQYF.

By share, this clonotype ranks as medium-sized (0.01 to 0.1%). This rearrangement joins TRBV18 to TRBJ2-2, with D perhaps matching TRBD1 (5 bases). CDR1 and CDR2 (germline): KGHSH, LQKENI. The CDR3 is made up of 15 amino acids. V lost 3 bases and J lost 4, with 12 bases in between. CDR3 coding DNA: TGTGCCAGCTCACCTATAGATGACAGCACCGGGGAGCTGTTTTTT. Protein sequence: CASSPIDDSTGELFF.

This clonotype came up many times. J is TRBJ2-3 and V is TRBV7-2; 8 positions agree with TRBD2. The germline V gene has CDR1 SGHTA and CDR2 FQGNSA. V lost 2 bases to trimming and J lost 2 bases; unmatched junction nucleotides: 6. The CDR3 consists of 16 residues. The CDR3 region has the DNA TGTGCCAGCAGCTTAATGCCTAGCGGGTACACAGATACGCAGTATTTT. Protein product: CASSLMPSGYTDTQYF.

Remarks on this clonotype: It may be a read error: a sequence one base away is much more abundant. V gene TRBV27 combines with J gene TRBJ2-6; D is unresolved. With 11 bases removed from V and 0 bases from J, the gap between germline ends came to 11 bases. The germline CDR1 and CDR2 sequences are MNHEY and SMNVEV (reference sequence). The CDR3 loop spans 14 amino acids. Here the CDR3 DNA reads TGTGCCGGCACTCAGAACTCTGGGGCCAACGTCCTGACTTTC. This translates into CAGTQNSGANVLTF. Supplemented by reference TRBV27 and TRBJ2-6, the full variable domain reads EAQVTQNPRYLITVTGKKLTVTCSQNMNHEYMSWYRQDPGLGLRQIYYSMNVEVTDKGDVPEGYKVSRKEKRNFPLILESPSPNQTSLYFCAGTQNSGANVLTFGAGSRLTVL.

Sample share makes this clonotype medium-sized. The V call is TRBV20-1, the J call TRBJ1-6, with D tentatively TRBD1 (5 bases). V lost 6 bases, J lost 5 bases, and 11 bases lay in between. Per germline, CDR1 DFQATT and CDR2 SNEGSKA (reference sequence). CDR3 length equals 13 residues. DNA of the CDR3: TGCAGTGCCCCGGGACCGAATAATTCACCCCTCCACTTT. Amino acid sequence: CSAPGPNNSPLHF.

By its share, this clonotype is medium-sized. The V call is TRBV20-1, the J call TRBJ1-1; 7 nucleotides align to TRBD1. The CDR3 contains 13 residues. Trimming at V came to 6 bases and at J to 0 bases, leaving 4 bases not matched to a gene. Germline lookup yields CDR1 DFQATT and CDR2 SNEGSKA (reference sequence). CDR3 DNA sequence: TGCAGTGCCCCGGACAGGCTGAACACTGAAGCTTTCTTT. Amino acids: CSAPDRLNTEAFF.

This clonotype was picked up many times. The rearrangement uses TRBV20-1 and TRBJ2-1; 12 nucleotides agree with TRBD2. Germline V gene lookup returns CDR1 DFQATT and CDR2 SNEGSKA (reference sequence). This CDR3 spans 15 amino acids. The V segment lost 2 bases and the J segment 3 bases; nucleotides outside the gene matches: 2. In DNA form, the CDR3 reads TGCAGTGCTAGACTAGCGGGGGGGAACTACAATGAGCAGTTCTTC. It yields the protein CSARLAGGNYNEQFF.

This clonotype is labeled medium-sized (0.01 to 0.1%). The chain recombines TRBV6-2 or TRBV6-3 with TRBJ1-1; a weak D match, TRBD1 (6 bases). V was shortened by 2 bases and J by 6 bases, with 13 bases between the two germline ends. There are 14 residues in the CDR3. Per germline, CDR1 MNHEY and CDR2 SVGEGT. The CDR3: CASSYNRDVPEAFF. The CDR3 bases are TGTGCCAGCAGTTACAACAGGGATGTGCCTGAAGCTTTCTTT.

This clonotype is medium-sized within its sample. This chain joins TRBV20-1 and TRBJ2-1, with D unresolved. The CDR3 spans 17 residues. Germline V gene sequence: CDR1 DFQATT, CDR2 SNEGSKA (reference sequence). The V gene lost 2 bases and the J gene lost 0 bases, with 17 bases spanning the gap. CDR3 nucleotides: TGCAGTGCTAGACCCGGATTAGCCTCGAGCTCCTACAATGAGCAGTTCTTC. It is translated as CSARPGLASSSYNEQFF.

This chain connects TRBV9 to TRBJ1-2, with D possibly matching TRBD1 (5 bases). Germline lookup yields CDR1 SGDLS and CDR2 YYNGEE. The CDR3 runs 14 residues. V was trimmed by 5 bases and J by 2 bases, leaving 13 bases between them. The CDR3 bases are TGTGCCAGCAGTCGGCGGACAAGCAACTATGGCTACACCTTC. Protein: CASSRRTSNYGYTF.

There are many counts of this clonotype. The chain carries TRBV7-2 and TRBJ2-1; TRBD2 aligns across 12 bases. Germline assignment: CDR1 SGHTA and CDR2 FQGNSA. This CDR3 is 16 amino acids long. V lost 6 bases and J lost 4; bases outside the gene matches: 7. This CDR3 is CASRLAGGPGYNEQFF. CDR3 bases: TGTGCCAGCAGGCTAGCGGGGGGGCCGGGGTACAATGAGCAGTTCTTC.

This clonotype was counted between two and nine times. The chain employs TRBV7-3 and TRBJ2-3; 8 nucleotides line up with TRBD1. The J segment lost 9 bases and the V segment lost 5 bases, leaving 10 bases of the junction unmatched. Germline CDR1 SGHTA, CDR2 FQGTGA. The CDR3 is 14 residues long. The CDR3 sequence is CASSPDRGIGTQYF. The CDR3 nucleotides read TGTGCCAGCAGCCCAGACAGGGGAATTGGGACGCAGTATTTT. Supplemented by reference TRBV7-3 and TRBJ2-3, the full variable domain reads GAGVSQTPSNKVTEKGKYVELRCDPISGHTALYWYRQSLGQGPEFLIYFQGTGAADDSGLPNDRFFAVRPEGSVSTLKIQRTERGDSAVYLCASSPDRGIGTQYFGPGTRLTVL.

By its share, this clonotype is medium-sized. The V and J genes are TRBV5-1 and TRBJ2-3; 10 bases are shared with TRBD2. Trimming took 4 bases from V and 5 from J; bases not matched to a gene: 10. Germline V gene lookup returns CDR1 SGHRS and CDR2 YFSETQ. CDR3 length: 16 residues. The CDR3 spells CASSVLAGGRKDTQYF. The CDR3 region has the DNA TGCGCCAGCAGCGTATTAGCGGGGGGAAGGAAAGATACGCAGTATTTT.